This TCR beta chain was identified in a study of CD8+CD57+ T cells in acquired aplastic anemia. Genomic DNA was employed as the template in profiling TCR beta VDJ and CDR3. TCRdb reanalysed the reads using MiXCR and keeps one entry per CDR3 protein. There are a few hundred thousand distinct CDR3 sequences in the sample; around 50% occur only once, and 15% to 20% lies in the top ten. CD8+CD57+ cell expansion had been shown by flow cytometry in patients chosen for sequencing. This clonotype has a count of ten or more. The clonotype was recovered from a human donor with aplastic anemia. The sample consisted of sorted CD4+, CD8+, or CD8+CD57+ T cells (not recorded which) from PBMCs.

This chain's CDR3 is CATSNDGYETQYF. Here the CDR3 DNA reads TGTGCCACCAGCAACGACGGTTACGAGACCCAGTACTTC. This sequence joins TRBV15 and TRBJ2-5; no clear D gene. CDR1 is LNHNV, CDR2 YYDKDF, per germline (reference sequence). Trimming shortened V by 4 bases and J by 5 bases, and 11 bases separated the two germline ends. This CDR3 contains 13 residues.